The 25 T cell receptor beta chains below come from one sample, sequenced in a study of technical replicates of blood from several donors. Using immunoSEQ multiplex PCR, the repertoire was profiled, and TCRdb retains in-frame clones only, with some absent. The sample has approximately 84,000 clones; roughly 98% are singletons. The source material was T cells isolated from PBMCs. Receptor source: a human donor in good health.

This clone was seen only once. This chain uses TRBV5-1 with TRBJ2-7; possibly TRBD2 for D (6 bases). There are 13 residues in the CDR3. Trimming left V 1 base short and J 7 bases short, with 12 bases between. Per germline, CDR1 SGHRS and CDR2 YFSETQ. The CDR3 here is CASSLSSGGEQYF. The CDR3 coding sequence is TGCGCCAGCAGCTTGAGTTCTGGAGGGGAGCAGTACTTC. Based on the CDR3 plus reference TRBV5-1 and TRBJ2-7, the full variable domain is KAGVTQTPRYLIKTRGQQVTLSCSPISGHRSVSWYQQTPGQGLQFLFEYFSETQRNKGNFPGRFSGRQFSNSRSEMNVSTLELGDSALYLCASSLSSGGEQYFGPGTRLTVT.

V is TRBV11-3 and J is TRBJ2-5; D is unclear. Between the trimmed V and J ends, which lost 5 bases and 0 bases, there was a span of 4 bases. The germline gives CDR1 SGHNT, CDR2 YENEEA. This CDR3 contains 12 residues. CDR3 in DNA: TGTGCCAGCAGCACATACCAAGAGACCCAGTACTTC. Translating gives CASSTYQETQYF.

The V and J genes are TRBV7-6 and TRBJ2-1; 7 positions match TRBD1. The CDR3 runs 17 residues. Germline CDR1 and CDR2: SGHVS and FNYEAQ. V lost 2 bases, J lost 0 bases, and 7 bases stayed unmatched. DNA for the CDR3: TGTGCCAGCAGCTTATTGACAGGGTCGGGCTCCTACAATGAGCAGTTCTTC. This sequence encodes CASSLLTGSGSYNEQFF.

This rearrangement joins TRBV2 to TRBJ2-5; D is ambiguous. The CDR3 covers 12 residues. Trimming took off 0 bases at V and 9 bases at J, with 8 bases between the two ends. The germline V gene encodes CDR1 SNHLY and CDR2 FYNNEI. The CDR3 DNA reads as TGTGCCAGCAGTGAAGCTCAGGTCGCCCAGTACTTC. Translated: CASSEAQVAQYF.

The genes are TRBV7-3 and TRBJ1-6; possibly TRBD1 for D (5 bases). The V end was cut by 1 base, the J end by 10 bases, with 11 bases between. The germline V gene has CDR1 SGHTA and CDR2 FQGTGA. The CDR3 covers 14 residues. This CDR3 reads CASSLRAGGSPLHF. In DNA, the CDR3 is TGTGCCAGCAGCTTAAGGGCTGGGGGGTCACCCCTCCACTTT.

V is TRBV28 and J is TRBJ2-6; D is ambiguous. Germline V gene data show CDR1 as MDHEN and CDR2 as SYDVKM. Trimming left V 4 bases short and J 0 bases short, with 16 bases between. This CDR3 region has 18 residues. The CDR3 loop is CASSSVHAQDSGANVLTF. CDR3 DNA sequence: TGTGCCAGCAGTTCAGTCCACGCCCAGGACTCTGGGGCCAACGTCCTGACTTTC.

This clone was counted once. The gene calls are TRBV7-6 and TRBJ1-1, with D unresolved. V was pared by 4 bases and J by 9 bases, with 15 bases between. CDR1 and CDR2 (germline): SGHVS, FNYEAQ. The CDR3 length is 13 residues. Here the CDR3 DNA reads TGTGCCAGCAGCTCCCCAGAGGCCAGAAAAGCTTTCTTT. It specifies CASSSPEARKAFF. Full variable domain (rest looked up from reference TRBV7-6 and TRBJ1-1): GAGVSQSPRYKVTKRGQDVALRCDPISGHVSLYWYRQALGQGPEFLTYFNYEAQQDKSGLPNDRFSAERPEGSISTLTIQRTEQRDSAMYRCASSSPEARKAFFGQGTRLTVV.

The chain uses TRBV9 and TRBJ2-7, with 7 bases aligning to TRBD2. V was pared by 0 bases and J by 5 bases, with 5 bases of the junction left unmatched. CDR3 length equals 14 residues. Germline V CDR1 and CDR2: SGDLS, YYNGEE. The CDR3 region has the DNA TGTGCCAGCAGCGTAGAGGGTGGGAGGGACGAGCAGTACTTC. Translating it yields CASSVEGGRDEQYF.

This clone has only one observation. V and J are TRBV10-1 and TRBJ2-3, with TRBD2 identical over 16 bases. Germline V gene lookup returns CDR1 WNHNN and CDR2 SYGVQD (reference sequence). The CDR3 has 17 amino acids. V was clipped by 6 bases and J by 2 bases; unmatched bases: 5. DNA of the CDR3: TGCGCCAGCAGCGCGGGACTAGCGGGAGGGGCCACAGATACGCAGTATTTT. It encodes CASSAGLAGGATDTQYF.

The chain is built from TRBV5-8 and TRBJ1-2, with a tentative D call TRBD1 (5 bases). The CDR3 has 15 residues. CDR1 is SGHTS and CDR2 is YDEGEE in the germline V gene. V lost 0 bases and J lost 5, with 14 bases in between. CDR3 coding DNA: TGTGCCAGCAGCTTGGGGCAGGGTACCGGGTATGGCTACACCTTC. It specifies CASSLGQGTGYGYTF.

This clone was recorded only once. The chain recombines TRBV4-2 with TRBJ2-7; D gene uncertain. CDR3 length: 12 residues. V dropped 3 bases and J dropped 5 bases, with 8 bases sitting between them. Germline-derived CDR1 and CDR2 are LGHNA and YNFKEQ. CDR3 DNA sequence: TGTGCCAGCAGCCATCCTCCTGACGAGCAGTACTTC. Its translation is CASSHPPDEQYF.

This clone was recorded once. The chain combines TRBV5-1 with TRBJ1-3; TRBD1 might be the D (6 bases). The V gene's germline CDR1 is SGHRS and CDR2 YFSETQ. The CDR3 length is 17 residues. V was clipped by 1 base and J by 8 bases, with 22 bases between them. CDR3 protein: CASSLRSLGGAGDTIYF. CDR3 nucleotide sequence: TGCGCCAGCAGCTTGCGGAGCTTGGGGGGGGCCGGGGACACCATATATTTT.

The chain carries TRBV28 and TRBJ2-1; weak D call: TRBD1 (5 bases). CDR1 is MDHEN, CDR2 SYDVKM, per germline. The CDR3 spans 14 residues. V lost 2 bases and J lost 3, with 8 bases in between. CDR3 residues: CASSLSDSYNEQFF. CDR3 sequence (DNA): TGTGCCAGCAGTTTAAGTGACAGCTACAATGAGCAGTTCTTC.

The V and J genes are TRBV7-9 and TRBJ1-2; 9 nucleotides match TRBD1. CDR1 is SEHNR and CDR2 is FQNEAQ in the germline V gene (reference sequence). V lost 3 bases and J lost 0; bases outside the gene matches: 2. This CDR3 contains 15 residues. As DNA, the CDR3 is TGTGCCAGCAGCTTCGGGACAGGGCCTAACTATGGCTACACCTTC. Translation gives CASSFGTGPNYGYTF.

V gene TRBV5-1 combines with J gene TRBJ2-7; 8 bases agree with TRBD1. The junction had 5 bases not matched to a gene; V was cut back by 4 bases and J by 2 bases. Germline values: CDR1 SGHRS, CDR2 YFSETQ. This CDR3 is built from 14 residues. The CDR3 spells CASSTTGDTYEQYF. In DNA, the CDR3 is TGCGCCAGCAGCACGACAGGGGATACCTACGAGCAGTACTTC.

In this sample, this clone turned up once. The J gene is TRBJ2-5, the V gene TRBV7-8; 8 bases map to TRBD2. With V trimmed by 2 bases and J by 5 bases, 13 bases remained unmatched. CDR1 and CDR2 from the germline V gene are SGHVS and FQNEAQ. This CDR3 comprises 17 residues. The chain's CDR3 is CASSLISGGSLGETQYF. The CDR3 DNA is TGTGCCAGCAGCTTAATAAGCGGGGGTTCTCTGGGGGAGACCCAGTACTTC.

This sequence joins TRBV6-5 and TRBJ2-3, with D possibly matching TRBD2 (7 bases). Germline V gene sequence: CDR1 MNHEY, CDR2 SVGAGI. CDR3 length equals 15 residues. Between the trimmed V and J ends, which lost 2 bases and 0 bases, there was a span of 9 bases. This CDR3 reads CASSYRGGSTDTQYF. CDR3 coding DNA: TGTGCCAGCAGTTACAGGGGGGGAAGCACAGATACGCAGTATTTT.

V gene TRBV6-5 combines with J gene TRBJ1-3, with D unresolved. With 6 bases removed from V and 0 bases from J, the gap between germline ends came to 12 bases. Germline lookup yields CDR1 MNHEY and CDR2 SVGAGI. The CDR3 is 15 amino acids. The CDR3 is CASSLALFSGNTIYF. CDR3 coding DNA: TGTGCCAGCAGCCTAGCCTTATTCTCTGGAAACACCATATATTTT.

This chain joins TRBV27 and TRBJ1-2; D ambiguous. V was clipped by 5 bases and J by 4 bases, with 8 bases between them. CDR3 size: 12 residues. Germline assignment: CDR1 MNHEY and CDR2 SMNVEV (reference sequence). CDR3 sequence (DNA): TGTGCCAGCAGTGCGTCGTCCTATGGCTACACCTTC. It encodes CASSASSYGYTF.

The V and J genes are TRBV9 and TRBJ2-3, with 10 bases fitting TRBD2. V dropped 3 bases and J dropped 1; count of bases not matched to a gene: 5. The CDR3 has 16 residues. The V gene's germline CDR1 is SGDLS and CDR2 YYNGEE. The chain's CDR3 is CASSGERGGGTDTQYF. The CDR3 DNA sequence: TGTGCCAGCAGCGGGGAGCGGGGGGGAGGCACAGATACGCAGTATTTT.

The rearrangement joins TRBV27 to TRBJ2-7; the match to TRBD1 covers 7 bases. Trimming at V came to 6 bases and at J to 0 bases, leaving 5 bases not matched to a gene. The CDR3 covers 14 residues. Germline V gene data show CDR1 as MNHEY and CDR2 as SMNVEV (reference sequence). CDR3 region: CASSWDSSSYEQYF. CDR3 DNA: TGTGCCAGCAGCTGGGACAGCAGCTCCTACGAGCAGTACTTC.

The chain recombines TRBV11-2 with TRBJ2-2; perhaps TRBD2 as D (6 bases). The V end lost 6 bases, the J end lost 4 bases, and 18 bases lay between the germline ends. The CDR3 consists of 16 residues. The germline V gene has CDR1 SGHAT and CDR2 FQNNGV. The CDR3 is CASRSIRRGFTGELFF. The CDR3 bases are TGTGCCAGCAGGTCTATTAGGCGGGGCTTCACCGGGGAGCTGTTTTTT.

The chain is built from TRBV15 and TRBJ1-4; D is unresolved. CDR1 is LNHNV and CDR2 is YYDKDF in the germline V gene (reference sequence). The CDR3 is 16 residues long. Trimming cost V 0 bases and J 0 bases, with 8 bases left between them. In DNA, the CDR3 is TGTGCCACCAGCAGAGATTCGGGAGCAACTAATGAAAAACTGTTTTTT. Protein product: CATSRDSGATNEKLFF.

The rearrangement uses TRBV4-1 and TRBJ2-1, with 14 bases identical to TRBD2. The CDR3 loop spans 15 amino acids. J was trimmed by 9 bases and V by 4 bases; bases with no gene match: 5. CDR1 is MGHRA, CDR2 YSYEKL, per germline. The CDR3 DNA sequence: TGCGCCAGCAGCCTCGGGACTAGCGGGAGTGGTGAGCAGTTCTTC. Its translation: CASSLGTSGSGEQFF.

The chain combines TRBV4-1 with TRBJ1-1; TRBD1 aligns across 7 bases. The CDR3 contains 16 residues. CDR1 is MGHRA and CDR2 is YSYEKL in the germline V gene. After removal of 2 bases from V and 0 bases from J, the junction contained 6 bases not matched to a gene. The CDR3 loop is CASSQKGGTVNTEAFF. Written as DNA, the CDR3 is TGCGCCAGCAGCCAAAAAGGGGGGACAGTGAACACTGAAGCTTTCTTT.